These 24 T cell receptor beta chains came from one sample sequenced in a study of OX40 agonist ivuxolimab in advanced cancers. Some clones are missing from TCRdb's copy, which holds only in-frame ones; the method was immunoSEQ multiplex PCR. Of about 18,000 clones listed, just under 75% are singletons. This specimen was CD4+ or CD8+ T cells sorted from blood, taken in a trial of the OX40 agonist ivuxolimab. Source of these receptors: an adult with an advanced solid tumor such as melanoma, head and neck, liver or kidney cancer.

In this sample, this clone turned up a few times. This rearrangement joins TRBV30 to TRBJ2-7; 7 nucleotides align to TRBD2. CDR1 is GTSNPN, CDR2 SVGIG, per germline (reference sequence). CDR3 length equals 16 residues. Trimming cost V 0 bases and J 3 bases; bases outside gene matches: 11. DNA for the CDR3: TGTGCCTGGAGTGTCGGGGGGTGGCAGGACTTCTACGAGCAGTACTTC. Protein: CAWSVGGWQDFYEQYF.

V and J are TRBV19 and TRBJ2-3; TRBD1 might be the D (5 bases). The CDR3 totals 12 residues. The V and J ends lost 5 bases and 3 bases respectively, with 6 bases between them. CDR1 is LNHDA, CDR2 SQIVND, per germline (reference sequence). The CDR3 nucleotides read TGTGCCAGTAGTCAGGGAACAGATACGCAGTATTTT. It yields the protein CASSQGTDTQYF.

V is TRBV6-5 and J is TRBJ2-2, with D unresolved. The germline V gene has CDR1 MNHEY and CDR2 SVGAGI. This CDR3 spans 11 amino acids. V was clipped by 7 bases and J by 5 bases, with 5 bases between them. The chain's CDR3 is CASTMTGELFF. The CDR3 DNA is TGTGCCAGCACCATGACCGGGGAGCTGTTTTTT.

In this sample, this clone turned up a few times. The rearrangement uses TRBV30 and TRBJ1-1; D is undetermined. V was clipped by 4 bases and J by 1 base, with 7 bases between them. This CDR3 is built from 12 residues. Germline values: CDR1 GTSNPN, CDR2 SVGIG (reference sequence). The CDR3 protein is CAWKQPNTEAFF. The CDR3 bases are TGTGCCTGGAAACAGCCGAACACTGAAGCTTTCTTT.

The V gene is TRBV5-8, the J gene TRBJ2-1; 7 bases align to TRBD2. The V gene's germline CDR1 is SGHTS and CDR2 YDEGEE. CDR3 length equals 13 residues. The V gene end was trimmed by 1 base and the J gene end by 10 bases; junction bases not matched to a gene: 5. The CDR3 coding sequence is TGTGCCAGCAGCTTGAGCATGGGGGGGGAGCAGTTCTTC. Protein: CASSLSMGGEQFF.

V and J are TRBV30 and TRBJ2-7; D unclear. The CDR3 is 13 amino acids. Germline V gene sequence: CDR1 GTSNPN, CDR2 SVGIG (reference sequence). Trimming took off 4 bases at V and 2 bases at J, with 12 bases between the two ends. The CDR3 reads CAWKEATAYEQYF. The CDR3 DNA reads as TGTGCCTGGAAAGAAGCGACCGCCTACGAGCAGTACTTC.

This clone came up once. This chain links TRBV4-1 with TRBJ1-2, with D maybe TRBD1 (6 bases). The V end lost 1 base, the J end lost 4 bases, and 13 bases lay between the germline ends. Germline CDR1 and CDR2: MGHRA and YSYEKL. The CDR3 is 15 residues long. The CDR3 reads CASSQAVGGPYGYTF. The DNA for the CDR3 is TGCGCCAGCAGCCAAGCCGTAGGGGGGCCCTATGGCTACACCTTC.

V and J are TRBV4-1 and TRBJ1-2; no clear D gene. V shed 0 bases and J shed 5 bases, with 13 bases lying between them. The germline gives CDR1 MGHRA, CDR2 YSYEKL. The CDR3 spans 15 residues. The DNA of the CDR3 is TGCGCCAGCAGCCAAGAGGGCGGGATCGGGTATGGCTACACCTTC. Its protein product is CASSQEGGIGYGYTF.

The J gene is TRBJ1-1, the V gene TRBV29-1, with no clear D. The germline gives CDR1 SQVTM, CDR2 ANQGSEA. CDR3 length: 11 residues. V was shortened by 7 bases and J by 11 bases, with 17 bases between the two germline ends. The CDR3 coding sequence is TGCAGCGCGAAGGGAGGACTAGGGGCTTTCTTT. This encodes CSAKGGLGAFF.

This clone was seen only a few times. This chain connects TRBV4-1 to TRBJ2-3, with D maybe TRBD2 (5 bases). This CDR3 region has 16 residues. CDR1 and CDR2 (germline): MGHRA, YSYEKL. V lost 1 base, J lost 0 bases, and 11 bases lay in between. The CDR3 protein is CASSQARTGSTDTQYF. CDR3 sequence (DNA): TGCGCCAGCAGCCAAGCCAGGACGGGAAGCACAGATACGCAGTATTTT.

The chain recombines TRBV5-4 with TRBJ1-5; D perhaps matches TRBD1 (6 bases). The V and J ends lost 0 bases and 9 bases respectively, with 10 bases between them. Germline lookup yields CDR1 SGHNT and CDR2 YYREEE (reference sequence). The length of the CDR3 is 13 residues. CDR3 nucleotides: TGTGCCAGCAGCTTGGGACAGGCAGGGCCCCAGCATTTT. Translation: CASSLGQAGPQHF.

In its sample, this clone was seen once. The chain carries TRBV27 and TRBJ1-6; D is ambiguous. In germline, CDR1 is MNHEY, CDR2 SMNVEV (reference sequence). This CDR3 is 15 amino acids long. The V and J ends lost 5 bases and 4 bases respectively, with 12 bases between them. The CDR3 spells CASSPPPQYNSPLHF. CDR3 DNA: TGTGCCAGCAGTCCCCCACCCCAATATAATTCACCCCTCCACTTT.

By share, this clone counts as medium-sized. This chain joins TRBV28 and TRBJ2-2; TRBD2 agrees at 8 bases. The J segment lost 5 bases and the V segment lost 7 bases, leaving 9 bases of the junction unmatched. Germline V gene lookup returns CDR1 MDHEN and CDR2 SYDVKM. The CDR3 is 15 residues long. CDR3 protein: CASTFSGSSTGELFF. In DNA, the CDR3 is TGTGCCAGCACCTTCAGCGGGAGCTCAACCGGGGAGCTGTTTTTT.

This clone was observed once. The V gene is TRBV5-1, the J gene TRBJ1-1; D not resolved. This CDR3 is built from 15 residues. Trimming cost V 4 bases and J 4 bases, with 17 bases left between them. CDR1 SGHRS and CDR2 YFSETQ come from the germline V gene. The DNA for the CDR3 is TGCGCCAGCAGCACAACGGGTTTTACGACCACTGAAGCTTTCTTT. Its protein product is CASSTTGFTTTEAFF.

This chain joins TRBV28 and TRBJ2-1, with D perhaps being TRBD1 or TRBD2 (5 bases each). The CDR3 has 16 residues. Germline lookup yields CDR1 MDHEN and CDR2 SYDVKM. V lost 4 bases and J lost 6, with 19 bases in between. The CDR3 DNA reads as TGTGCCAGCAGTTCTTACCCGGGACCGTCTCCCAATGAGCAGTTCTTC. It yields the protein CASSSYPGPSPNEQFF.

CDR3 sequence reads: CASSWTGQNTEAFF. Here the CDR3 DNA reads TGTGCCAGCAGCTGGACTGGACAGAACACTGAAGCTTTCTTT. The rearrangement joins TRBV5-4 to TRBJ1-1, with D perhaps TRBD1 (5 bases). The CDR3 covers 14 residues. Germline assignment: CDR1 SGHNT and CDR2 YYREEE (reference sequence). Trimming removed 3 bases from V and 1 base from J, with 10 bases in between.

The V call is TRBV6-4, the J call TRBJ2-3; tentatively, D is TRBD1 or TRBD2 (5 bases each). The germline gives CDR1 MRHNA, CDR2 SNTAGT. V was shortened by 2 bases and J by 2 bases, with 8 bases between the two germline ends. The CDR3 contains 14 residues. The CDR3 spells CASSDGGYTDTQYF. In DNA, the CDR3 is TGTGCCAGCAGTGACGGGGGTTACACAGATACGCAGTATTTT.

The CDR3 sequence: CASSHEGVSQYF. In DNA form, the CDR3 reads TGTGCCAGCAGCCACGAGGGGGTATCGCAGTATTTT. The rearrangement links TRBV4-2 to TRBJ2-3; D may be TRBD1 (6 bases). Germline V CDR1 and CDR2: LGHNA, YNFKEQ. Trimming took off 3 bases at V and 10 bases at J, with 11 bases between the two ends. The CDR3 spans 12 residues.

CDR3 amino acids: CASSILADTSTDTQYF. CDR3 sequence (DNA): TGTGCCAGCAGTATTCTAGCGGATACTAGCACAGATACGCAGTATTTT. This chain connects TRBV2 to TRBJ2-3; TRBD2 matches at 7 bases. The germline V gene has CDR1 SNHLY and CDR2 FYNNEI. J gave up 0 bases and V 5 bases, and 8 bases lay outside the gene matches. The CDR3 loop spans 16 amino acids.

The CDR3 reads CASSVYGRGPGNTIYF. DNA for the CDR3: TGTGCCAGCAGCGTATATGGCAGGGGGCCTGGAAACACCATATATTTT. The chain is built from TRBV9 and TRBJ1-3; 8 positions agree with TRBD1. The CDR3 loop spans 16 amino acids. The V and J ends lost 1 base and 2 bases, in that order; junction bases with no gene match: 5. Germline CDR1 reads SGDLS; CDR2 reads YYNGEE. Together with reference TRBV9 and TRBJ1-3, the CDR3 gives the full variable domain: DSGVTQTPKHLITATGQRVTLRCSPRSGDLSVYWYQQSLDQGLQFLIQYYNGEERAKGNILERFSAQQFPDLHSELNLSSLELGDSALYFCASSVYGRGPGNTIYFGEGSWLTVV.

The gene calls are TRBV5-4 and TRBJ2-2; 8 nucleotides match TRBD1. The V gene end was trimmed by 5 bases and the J gene end by 7 bases; junction bases not matched to a gene: 10. Germline V lookup: CDR1 SGHNT, CDR2 YYREEE (reference sequence). CDR3 length: 15 amino acids. CDR3 protein: CASSYFTTGVGELFF. In DNA, the CDR3 is TGTGCCAGCAGTTACTTTACGACAGGGGTCGGGGAGCTGTTTTTT.

The chain has TRBV5-1 and TRBJ1-2; 8 bases map to TRBD1. Trimming cost V 4 bases and J 7 bases; bases outside gene matches: 6. CDR1 is SGHRS, CDR2 YFSETQ, per germline. The CDR3 totals 13 residues. The CDR3, as DNA: TGCGCCAGCAGCCAGGACAGGGCCAGTGGCTACACCTTC. The encoded protein is CASSQDRASGYTF.

The CDR3 region is CASSEALLYEQYF. The CDR3 DNA follows: TGTGCCAGCAGTGAAGCGCTTCTGTACGAGCAGTACTTC. The V gene is TRBV2, the J gene TRBJ2-7; D gene ambiguous. The CDR3 covers 13 residues. CDR1 is SNHLY and CDR2 is FYNNEI in the germline V gene. V was clipped by 0 bases and J by 4 bases, with 7 bases between them.

CDR3: CASSQDSRGSTQYF. In DNA, the CDR3 is TGCGCCAGCAGCCAAGATTCCCGGGGAAGTACGCAGTATTTT. This chain links TRBV4-3 with TRBJ2-3; the D gene is possibly TRBD2 (5 bases). CDR1 LGHNA and CDR2 YSLEER come from the germline V gene. Trimming removed 0 bases from V and 8 bases from J, with 12 bases in between. The CDR3 runs to 14 residues.